This TCR beta chain was documented in a study of neurological immune-mediated disorders. V was clipped by 0 bases and J by 4 bases, with 7 bases between them. The germline CDR1 and CDR2 sequences are SGHRS and YFSETQ. This CDR3 is built from 13 residues. Each TCR transcript was tagged with a 10-nucleotide random UMI during 5'RACE. In TCRdb, the 5' RACE reads were re-called with MiXCR into one record per CDR3 protein. The table shows 20,000 to 30,000 distinct CDR3 sequences, with roughly 2.5% occurring only once. Unsorted libraries were derived from 2 million PBMCs stored at -80 C. Many counts were recorded for this clonotype. Its antigen is undetermined. Notes on the study in general: Neither clinical nor MRI features were associated with the multiple sclerosis repertoire cluster. CDR3 amino acid sequences found in expanded clones were never shared across subjects, suggesting private repertoires in all groups.

This rearrangement joins TRBV5-1 to TRBJ1-2; D is ambiguous. The sequenced material came from PBMCs. The receptor was isolated from a woman between 50 and 59 years old with multiple sclerosis. DNA for the CDR3: TGCGCCAGCAGCTTGGACATTGGCTATGGCTACACCTTC. Amino acids: CASSLDIGYGYTF.